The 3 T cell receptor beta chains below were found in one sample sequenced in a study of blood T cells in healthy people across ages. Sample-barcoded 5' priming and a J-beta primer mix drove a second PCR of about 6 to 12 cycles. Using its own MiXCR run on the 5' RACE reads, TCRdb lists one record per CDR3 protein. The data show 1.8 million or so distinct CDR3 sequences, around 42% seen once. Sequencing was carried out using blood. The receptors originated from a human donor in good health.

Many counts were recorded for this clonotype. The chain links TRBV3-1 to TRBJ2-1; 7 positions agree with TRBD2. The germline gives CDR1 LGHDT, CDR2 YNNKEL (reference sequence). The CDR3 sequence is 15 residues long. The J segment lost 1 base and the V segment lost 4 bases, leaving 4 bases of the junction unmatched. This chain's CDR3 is CASSRGLVSYNEQFF. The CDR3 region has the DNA TGTGCCAGCAGCCGCGGACTAGTTTCCTACAATGAGCAGTTCTTC.

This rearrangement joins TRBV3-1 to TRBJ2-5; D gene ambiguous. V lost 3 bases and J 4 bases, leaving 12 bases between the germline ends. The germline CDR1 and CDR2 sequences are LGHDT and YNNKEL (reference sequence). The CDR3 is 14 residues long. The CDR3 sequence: CASSQPSARETQYF. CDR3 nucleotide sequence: TGTGCCAGCAGCCAGCCATCTGCCAGAGAGACCCAGTACTTC.

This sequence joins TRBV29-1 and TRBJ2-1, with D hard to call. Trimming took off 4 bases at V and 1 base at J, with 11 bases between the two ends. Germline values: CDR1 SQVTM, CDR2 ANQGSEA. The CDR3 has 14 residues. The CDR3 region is CSVVSRRSYNEQFF. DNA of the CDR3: TGCAGCGTTGTTTCAAGGCGATCCTACAATGAGCAGTTCTTC.